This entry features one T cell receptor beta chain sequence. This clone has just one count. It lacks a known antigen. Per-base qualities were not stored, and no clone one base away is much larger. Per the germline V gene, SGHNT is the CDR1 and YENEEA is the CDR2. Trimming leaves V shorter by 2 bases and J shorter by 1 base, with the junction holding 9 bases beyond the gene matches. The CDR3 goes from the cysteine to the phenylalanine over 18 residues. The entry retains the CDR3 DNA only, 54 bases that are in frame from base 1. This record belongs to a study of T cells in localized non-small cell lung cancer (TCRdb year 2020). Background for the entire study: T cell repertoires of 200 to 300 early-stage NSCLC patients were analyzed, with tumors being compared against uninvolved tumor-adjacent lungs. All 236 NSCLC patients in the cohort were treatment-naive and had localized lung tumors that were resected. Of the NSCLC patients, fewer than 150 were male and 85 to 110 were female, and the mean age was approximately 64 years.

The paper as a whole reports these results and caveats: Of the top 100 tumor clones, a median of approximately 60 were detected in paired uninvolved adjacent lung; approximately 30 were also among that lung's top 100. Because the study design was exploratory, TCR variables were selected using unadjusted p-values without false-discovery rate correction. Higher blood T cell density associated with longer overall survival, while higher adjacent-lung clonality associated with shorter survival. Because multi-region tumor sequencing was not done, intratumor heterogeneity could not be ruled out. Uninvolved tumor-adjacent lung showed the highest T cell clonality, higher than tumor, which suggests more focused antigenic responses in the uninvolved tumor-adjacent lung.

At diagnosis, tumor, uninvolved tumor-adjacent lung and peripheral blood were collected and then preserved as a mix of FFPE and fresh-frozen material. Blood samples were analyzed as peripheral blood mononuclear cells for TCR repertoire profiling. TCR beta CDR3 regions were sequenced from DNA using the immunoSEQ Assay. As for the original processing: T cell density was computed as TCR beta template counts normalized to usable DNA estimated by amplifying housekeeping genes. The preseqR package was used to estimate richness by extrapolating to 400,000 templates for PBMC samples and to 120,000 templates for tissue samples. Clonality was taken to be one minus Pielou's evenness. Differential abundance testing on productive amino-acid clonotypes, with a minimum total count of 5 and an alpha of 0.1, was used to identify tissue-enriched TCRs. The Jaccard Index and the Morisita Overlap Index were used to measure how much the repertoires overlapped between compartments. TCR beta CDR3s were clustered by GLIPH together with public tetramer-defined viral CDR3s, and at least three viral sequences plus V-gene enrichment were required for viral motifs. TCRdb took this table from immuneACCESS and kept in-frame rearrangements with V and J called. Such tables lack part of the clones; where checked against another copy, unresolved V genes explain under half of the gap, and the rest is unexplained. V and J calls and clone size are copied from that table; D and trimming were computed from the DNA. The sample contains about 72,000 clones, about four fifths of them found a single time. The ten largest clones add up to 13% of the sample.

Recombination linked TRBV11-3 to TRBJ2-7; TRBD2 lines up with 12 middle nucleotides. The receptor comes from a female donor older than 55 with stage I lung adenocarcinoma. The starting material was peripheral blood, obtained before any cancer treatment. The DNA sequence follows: TGTGCCAGCAGCTTACTAGGTCGGCTAGCGGGAGGGTCCTACGAGCAGTACTTC. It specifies CASSLLGRLAGGSYEQYF.